Below, 6 T cell receptor beta chains from the same sample are listed, as sequenced in a study of spatial heterogeneity in lung cancer. Time point denoted: sample taken at primary tumor resection. TCRdb ran MiXCR on the 5' RACE reads and lists one entry per CDR3 protein. The profile shows 30,000 to 45,000 distinct CDR3 sequences, under 8% of them singletons. The starting material was PBMCs, obtained at surgery. The receptors stem from a female donor with early-stage non-small cell lung cancer.

In regard to this clonotype: A much larger clone differs by one base, so this may be a read error. The chain couples TRBV28 to TRBJ2-1; D not certain. Per the germline V gene, CDR1 is MDHEN and CDR2 is SYDVKM. This CDR3 is 14 amino acids long. V was cut by 8 bases and J by 6 bases, with 17 bases left in between. The chain's CDR3 is CASVQDPTFNEQFF. The CDR3 DNA reads TGTGCCAGCGTCCAGGATCCAACATTCAATGAGCAGTTCTTC.

This chain joins TRBV2 and TRBJ1-3, with D uncertain. This CDR3 has 14 amino acids. The germline gives CDR1 SNHLY, CDR2 FYNNEI. Deletions cut 4 bases from V and 13 bases from J, with 20 bases between. Here the CDR3 DNA reads TGTGCCAGCAGTGCCCAGGAGGGATTTCCGAGTATATATTTT. Its translation is CASSAQEGFPSIYF.

This clonotype was seen repeatedly, ten times or more. The rearrangement uses TRBV4-2 and TRBJ1-4; D may be TRBD1 (5 bases). CDR3 size: 16 residues. Between the trimmed V and J ends, which lost 6 bases and 7 bases, there was a span of 21 bases. Per the germline V gene, CDR1 is LGHNA and CDR2 is YNFKEQ. The CDR3 loop reads CASRQRSGGASEKLFF. The CDR3 nucleotides read TGTGCCAGCAGGCAACGGTCGGGAGGGGCGAGTGAAAAACTGTTTTTT.

This clonotype was observed many times. A junction end diverges from the germline sequence, so it may reflect a read error. CDR3 sequence (DNA): TGTGCCAGCACCGAATACCCAGGGACGGAGAACTTC. Protein sequence: CASTEYPGTENF. V is TRBV11-2 and J is TRBJ2-7, with D possibly being TRBD1 or TRBD2 (5 bases each). Per germline, CDR1 SGHAT and CDR2 FQNNGV. The length of the CDR3 is 12 residues.

The chain is built from TRBV5-6 and TRBJ2-5, with D perhaps TRBD1 (5 bases). CDR3 length equals 14 residues. Between the trimmed V and J ends, which lost 1 base and 3 bases, there was a span of 10 bases. Germline V gives CDR1 SGHDT, CDR2 YYEEEE. The CDR3 sequence: CASSLYPGKETQYF. Written as DNA, the CDR3 is TGTGCCAGCAGCTTGTACCCAGGGAAAGAGACCCAGTACTTC. Based on the CDR3 plus reference TRBV5-6 and TRBJ2-5, the full variable domain is DAGVTQSPTHLIKTRGQQVTLRCSPKSGHDTVSWYQQALGQGPQFIFQYYEEEERQRGNFPDRFSGHQFPNYSSELNVNALLLGDSALYLCASSLYPGKETQYFGPGTRLLVL.

This clonotype was counted ten times or more. CDR3 residues: CASSLTGALGTGELFF. The CDR3 region has the DNA TGTGCCAGCAGCCTAACGGGGGCGCTTGGCACCGGGGAGCTGTTTTTT. This sequence joins TRBV11-2 and TRBJ2-2; D may match TRBD1 or TRBD2 (6 bases each). The CDR3 extends over 16 amino acids. V lost 5 bases and J lost 4, with 17 bases in between. The germline CDR1 and CDR2 sequences are SGHAT and FQNNGV.